This TCR beta chain was profiled in a study of blood T cell repertoires in COVID-19. For the study at large: From T cells, B-cell-depleted T cells, or PBMCs came the material, which was cDNA or gDNA.

Methods used by the authors: Amplifying reference gene primers gave estimates of nucleated cell counts. TCRdb keeps only in-frame clones here, not all; method: immunoSEQ multiplex PCR. V and J calls and clone size are those listed in that table; D and trimming were worked out from the DNA. The table has about 54,000 clones, roughly 85% seen once; the top ten hold roughly 5%. Germline trimming cut 6 bases from V and 1 base from J; bases unmatched to any gene: 3. Germline V lookup: CDR1 LNHDA, CDR2 SQIVND (reference sequence). The CDR3 is 15 amino acids. Specimen: peripheral blood. This clonotype was sampled from a human donor in a cohort sampled during active COVID-19. The chain has TRBV19 and TRBJ2-1; 10 bases fit TRBD1. This chain's CDR3 is CASSPGQGSYNEQFF. The CDR3 bases are TGTGCCAGTAGCCCGGGACAGGGGTCCTACAATGAGCAGTTCTTC. The full variable domain, in which reference TRBV19 and TRBJ2-1 provide the parts outside the CDR3, is DGGITQSPKYLFRKEGQNVTLSCEQNLNHDAMYWYRQDPGQGLRLIYYSQIVNDFQKGDIAEGYSVSREKKESFPLTVTSAQKNPTAFYLCASSPGQGSYNEQFFGPGTRLTVL.